The present entry profiles one T cell receptor (beta chain) with its context. What this receptor recognizes is not known. Nothing much larger sits one base from this clone, and base qualities are not available. These data belong to a study of siplizumab effects on memory and regulatory T cells (dated by TCRdb to between 2018 and 2021). Background for the entire study: The effect of the anti-CD2 antibody siplizumab on alloreactive T-cell subsets was examined in allogeneic mixed lymphocyte reactions constructed from human PBMCs. The research as a whole found: Whether proliferating Tregs from siplizumab cultures were suppressive was not functionally confirmed. Greater diversity appeared to be present in unstimulated naive T cells than in memory T cells, and a substantial contribution to the alloresponse seemed to be made by naive cells. A naive or memory phenotype could not be assigned to roughly 80-97% of proliferating CD4+ or CD8+ clones. Sequences below about 10^-5 frequency were poorly captured, so only a minor fraction of alloreactive clones could be mapped to unstimulated subsets. The cumulative frequency of alloreactive sequences that could be traced back to unstimulated CD4+ memory T cells was significantly reduced by siplizumab. Among mappable alloreactive CD4+ clones, the Treg-derived fraction averaged approximately 69% with siplizumab versus around 27% in control reactions.

Library preparation used the immunoSEQ multiplex PCR assay. The deep sequencing platform assayed about 90,000 TCR templates per sample. Genomic DNA extracted from sorted T cells was used for TCRbeta CDR3 sequencing. Per the original workflow: The R programming language was used for the clonal analysis of the TCRbeta CDR3 data. Unstimulated samples were compared with post-reaction CFSE-low samples to define alloreactive CD4+ and CD8+ clones. Regulatory or non-regulatory origin was assigned to alloreactive CD4+ clones by matching of sequences to sorted unstimulated Treg and non-Treg repertoires. TCRdb provides this immuneACCESS table in a form limited to in-frame rearrangements. Some clones are lacking; in checked studies, under half of them reflect an unresolved V gene, and why the rest are absent is not known. V and J calls and clone size are given by that table; D and trimming were obtained from the DNA. Here the sample has 100,000 or so clones; about 92% occur a single time. The biggest ten clones account for approximately 0.66% of the sample.

Sorted unstimulated T cells and proliferating T cells recovered from mixed lymphocyte reactions were subjected to TCRbeta CDR3 sequencing. Fresh whole blood from approximately ten HLA-typed healthy donors was used to isolate PBMCs. To map where alloreactive clones came from, unstimulated CD4+ regulatory T cells were FACS-sorted. The junction carries 14 bases between V and J, which are trimmed by 6 bases and 3 bases respectively. In the germline V gene, CDR1 corresponds to SGHTA and CDR2 to FQGNSA. The CDR3 spans 14 residues, from the cysteine through the phenylalanine. Only the CDR3 DNA stays, 42 bases, in frame from base 1.

The sample taken for sequencing was Tregs sorted from blood. The sequence was obtained from a human donor in good health. The V and J segments used are TRBV7-2 and TRBJ1-1; the D gene lacks a confident call. The DNA reads as follows: TGTGCCAGCAGGAGCTGGTGGGGTGACACTGAAGCTTTCTTT. It specifies CASRSWWGDTEAFF.